This TCR beta chain was observed in a study of neoadjuvant anti-PD-1 for oral cavity cancer. General study findings and limits: With a few patients per group, TCR findings need larger cohorts.

The assay was immunoSEQ multiplex PCR, and TCRdb's table has in-frame clones only and misses some. The sample shows about 15,000 clones, 40% of them seen only once. This clone was counted between two and nine times. No antigen is known for it. Time point indicated: after neoadjuvant nivolumab, at surgical resection. The V and J ends lost 2 bases and 5 bases, in that order; junction bases with no gene match: 3. CDR1 and CDR2 (germline): LNHNV, YYDKDF (reference sequence). This CDR3 has 14 amino acids. The chain couples TRBV15 to TRBJ2-1; TRBD1 aligns across 7 bases. This sequence was found in a person aged 35-79 years with oral cavity squamous cell carcinoma. Sample: tumor tissue, taken after nivolumab (anti-PD-1) treatment. The CDR3 protein is CATSRIQGNNEQFF. The CDR3 DNA reads as TGTGCCACCAGCAGAATACAGGGGAACAATGAGCAGTTCTTC.